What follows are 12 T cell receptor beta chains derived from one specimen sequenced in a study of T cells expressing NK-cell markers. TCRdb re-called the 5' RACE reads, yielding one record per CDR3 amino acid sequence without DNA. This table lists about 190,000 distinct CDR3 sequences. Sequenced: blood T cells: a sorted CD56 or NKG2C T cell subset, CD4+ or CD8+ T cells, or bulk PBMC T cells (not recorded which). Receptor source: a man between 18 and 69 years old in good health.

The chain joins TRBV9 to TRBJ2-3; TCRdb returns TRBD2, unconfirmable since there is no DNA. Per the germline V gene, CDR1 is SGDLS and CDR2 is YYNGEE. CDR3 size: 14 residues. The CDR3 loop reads CASSVGSGGGTQYF.

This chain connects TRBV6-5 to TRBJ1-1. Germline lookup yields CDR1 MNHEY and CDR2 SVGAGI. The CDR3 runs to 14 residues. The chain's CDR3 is CASSYSTRRTEAFF.

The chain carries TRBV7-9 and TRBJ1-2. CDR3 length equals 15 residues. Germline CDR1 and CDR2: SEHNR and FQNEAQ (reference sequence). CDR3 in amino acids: CASSLDWDGRPGYTF.

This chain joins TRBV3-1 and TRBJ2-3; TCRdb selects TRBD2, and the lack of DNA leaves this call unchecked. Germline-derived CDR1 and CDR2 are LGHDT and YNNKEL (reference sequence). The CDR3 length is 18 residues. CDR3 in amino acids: CASSQRPSGGLSTDTQYF.

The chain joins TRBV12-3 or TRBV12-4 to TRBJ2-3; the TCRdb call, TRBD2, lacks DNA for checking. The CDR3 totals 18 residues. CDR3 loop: CASSSGLAGGTGLDTQYF.

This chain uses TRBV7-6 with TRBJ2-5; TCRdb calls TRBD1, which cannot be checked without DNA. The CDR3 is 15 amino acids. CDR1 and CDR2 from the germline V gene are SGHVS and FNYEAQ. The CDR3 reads CASTRWGLNQETQYF.

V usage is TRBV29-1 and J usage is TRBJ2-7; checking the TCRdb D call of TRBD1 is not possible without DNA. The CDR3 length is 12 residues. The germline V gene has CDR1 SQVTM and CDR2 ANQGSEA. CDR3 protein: CSVTGGPHEQYF.

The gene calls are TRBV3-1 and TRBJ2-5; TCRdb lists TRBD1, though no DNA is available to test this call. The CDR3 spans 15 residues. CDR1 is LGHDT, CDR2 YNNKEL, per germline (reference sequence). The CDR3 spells CASSQPTGGEETQYF.

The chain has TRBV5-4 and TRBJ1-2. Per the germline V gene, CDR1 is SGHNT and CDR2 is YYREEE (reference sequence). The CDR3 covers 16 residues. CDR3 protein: CASSDISREWFSGYTF.

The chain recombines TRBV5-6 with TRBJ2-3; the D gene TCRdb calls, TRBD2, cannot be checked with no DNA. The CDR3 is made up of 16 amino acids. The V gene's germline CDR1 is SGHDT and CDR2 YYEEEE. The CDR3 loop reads CASSSPTAGGPYTQYF.

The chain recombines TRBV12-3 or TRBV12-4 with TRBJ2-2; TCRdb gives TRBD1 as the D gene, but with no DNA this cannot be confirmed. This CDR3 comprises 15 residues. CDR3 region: CASSIQDREAGELFF.

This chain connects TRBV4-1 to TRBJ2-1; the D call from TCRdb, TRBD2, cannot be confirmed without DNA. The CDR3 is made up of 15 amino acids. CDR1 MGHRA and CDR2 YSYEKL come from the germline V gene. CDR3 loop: CASSQEARAVNEQFF.